What follows are 11 T cell receptor beta chains derived from one specimen sequenced in a study of PD-1 blockade in classical Hodgkin lymphoma (dated by TCRdb to about 2020). Library construction relied on the immunoSEQ multiplex PCR assay. TCRdb retrieved this table from immuneACCESS and kept in-frame rearrangements only. Not all clones are present; in checked studies, unresolved V genes account for under half, and no reason is known for the remainder. This sample lists roughly 60,000 clones; around 90% were detected once. The ten largest make up roughly 8% of the sample. Taken with the paper, the label for time point translates to: cycle 4 day 1 (C4D1), after 5 to 7 weeks of nivolumab. Every trial patient had relapsed after autologous stem cell transplantation, and cohorts A, B and C differed in prior brentuximab vedotin exposure. The sample in question was peripheral blood mononuclear cells (PBMCs), obtained before the fourth cycle of nivolumab. The receptors shown here come from a human donor with classical Hodgkin lymphoma.

This chain links TRBV15 with TRBJ1-6; TRBD1 agrees at 8 bases. The CDR3 is made up of 16 amino acids. Losses at the gene ends were 0 bases for V and 7 bases for J; bases not matched to a gene: 5. Germline lookup yields CDR1 LNHNV and CDR2 YYDKDF (reference sequence). CDR3 DNA sequence: TGTGCCACCAGCAGAGATCCGGGACAGGCGAATTCACCCCTCCACTTT. This codes for CATSRDPGQANSPLHF. The full variable domain, in which reference TRBV15 and TRBJ1-6 provide the parts outside the CDR3, is DAMVIQNPRYQVTQFGKPVTLSCSQTLNHNVMYWYQQKSSQAPKLLFHYYDKDFNNEADTPDNFQSRRPNTSFCFLDIRSPGLGDTAMYLCATSRDPGQANSPLHFGNGTRLTVT.

In this sample, this clone turned up once. The chain recombines TRBV9 with TRBJ2-7; a weak D match, TRBD1 (6 bases). CDR3 size: 14 residues. The germline gives CDR1 SGDLS, CDR2 YYNGEE. The V end lost 4 bases, the J end lost 12 bases, and 23 bases lay between the germline ends. CDR3 coding DNA: TGTGCCAGCAGCATCCCCCGGGACAAGTCTACGTGGTACTTC. Amino acid sequence: CASSIPRDKSTWYF.

The rearrangement uses TRBV29-1 and TRBJ2-5; 8 bases map to TRBD1. With 4 bases clipped from V and 5 bases from J, the junction kept 6 bases outside the gene matches. This CDR3 has 13 amino acids. Germline V gene sequence: CDR1 SQVTM, CDR2 ANQGSEA. As DNA, the CDR3 is TGCAGCGTTGCCTGGACAGGGAGGGAGACCCAGTACTTC. The encoded protein is CSVAWTGRETQYF.

This chain joins TRBV7-9 and TRBJ2-7, with 7 nucleotides matching TRBD1. This CDR3 has 13 amino acids. Germline V gives CDR1 SEHNR, CDR2 FQNEAQ (reference sequence). The ends lost 4 bases at V and 2 bases at J; junction bases unmatched: 2. CDR3 sequence reads: CASSSGQPYEQYF. The CDR3 nucleotides are TGTGCCAGCAGCTCGGGACAGCCCTACGAGCAGTACTTC.

CDR3: CASSEGRRGYNEQFF. The CDR3 nucleotides are TGTGCCAGCAGTGAGGGGCGAAGGGGCTACAATGAGCAGTTCTTC. The genes are TRBV2 and TRBJ2-1, with a tentative D call TRBD1 (5 bases). This CDR3 has 15 residues. The ends were cut back, 3 bases at V and 3 bases at J, with 12 bases in the middle. Germline CDR1 and CDR2: SNHLY and FYNNEI. Drawing the rest from reference TRBV2 and TRBJ2-1, the complete variable domain is EPEVTQTPSHQVTQMGQEVILRCVPISNHLYFYWYRQILGQKVEFLVSFYNNEISEKSEIFDDQFSVERPDGSNFTLKIRSTKLEDSAMYFCASSEGRRGYNEQFFGPGTRLTVL.

The gene calls are TRBV19 and TRBJ2-1; D is ambiguous. The CDR3 runs 11 residues. CDR1 and CDR2 from the germline V gene are LNHDA and SQIVND (reference sequence). V lost 6 bases and J 9 bases, leaving 9 bases between the germline ends. The CDR3, as DNA: TGTGCCAGTAGCGATCAACGTGAGCAGTTCTTC. This translates into CASSDQREQFF.

V and J are TRBV27 and TRBJ1-2; D is ambiguous. The germline V and J ends were trimmed by 4 bases and 6 bases, with 12 bases remaining between them. Per germline, CDR1 MNHEY and CDR2 SMNVEV (reference sequence). CDR3 length: 13 residues. The CDR3 is CASSSTSGNGYTF. DNA of the CDR3: TGTGCCAGCAGTTCAACCAGCGGTAATGGCTACACCTTC.

The J gene is TRBJ2-7, the V gene TRBV28; a possible D gene is TRBD1 (6 bases). The CDR3 has 15 amino acids. The germline V and J ends were trimmed by 6 bases and 5 bases, with 20 bases remaining between them. CDR1 and CDR2 (germline): MDHEN, SYDVKM. The CDR3, as DNA: TGTGCCAGCAGCCGCCGATGGGGGCCGCCCAACGAGCAGTACTTC. Translated: CASSRRWGPPNEQYF. The variable domain in full, with the rest retrieved from reference TRBV28 and TRBJ2-7, is DVKVTQSSRYLVKRTGEKVFLECVQDMDHENMFWYRQDPGLGLRLIYFSYDVKMKEKGDIPEGYSVSREKKERFSLILESASTNQTSMYLCASSRRWGPPNEQYFGPGTRLTVT.

This rearrangement joins TRBV27 to TRBJ1-4; D might be TRBD1 (6 bases). The CDR3 totals 13 residues. CDR1 and CDR2 from the germline V gene are MNHEY and SMNVEV (reference sequence). Between the trimmed V and J ends, which lost 8 bases and 13 bases, there was a span of 20 bases. CDR3 coding DNA: TGTGCCAGCCGTCGGACAGAAAGTCCAGGACTGTTTTTT. Protein: CASRRTESPGLFF. Based on the CDR3 plus reference TRBV27 and TRBJ1-4, the full variable domain is EAQVTQNPRYLITVTGKKLTVTCSQNMNHEYMSWYRQDPGLGLRQIYYSMNVEVTDKGDVPEGYKVSRKEKRNFPLILESPSPNQTSLYFCASRRTESPGLFFGSGTQLSVL.

J is TRBJ2-7 and V is TRBV10-3, with no clear D. CDR3 length: 14 amino acids. Germline V gene lookup returns CDR1 ENHRY and CDR2 SYGVKD. Trimming pared 1 base from V and 5 bases from J, leaving 12 bases between. The CDR3 DNA follows: TGTGCCATCAGTGAGTATAACAGAAGGAACGAGCAGTACTTC. Its translation: CAISEYNRRNEQYF.

This clone was seen a few times. The V gene is TRBV28, the J gene TRBJ2-5; 7 bases are shared with TRBD1. The CDR3 has 15 amino acids. V lost 3 bases, J lost 5 bases, and 9 bases stayed unmatched. Germline values: CDR1 MDHEN, CDR2 SYDVKM. CDR3 sequence reads: CASSFFGQARETQYF. As DNA, the CDR3 is TGTGCCAGCAGTTTTTTCGGACAGGCAAGGGAGACCCAGTACTTC.